The rows below give T cell receptor beta chains drawn from one sample of a study of technical replicates of blood from a handful of donors. Profiled with immunoSEQ multiplex PCR; TCRdb holds only in-frame clones, not every one. The sample holds 65,000 to 95,000 clones; around 97% are singletons and the top ten take around 0.28%. Sequenced material: T cells isolated from PBMCs. The receptor source for this set is a human donor in good health. Each CDR3 is given with its conserved first and last residue.

v_gene	j_gene	CDR3aa
TRBV7-2	TRBJ2-7	CASSLPTGGVHEQYF
TRBV9	TRBJ2-1	CASSVARGAAYNEQFF
TRBV5-1	TRBJ2-3	CASSLTSDDTQYF
TRBV28	TRBJ2-5	CASSSSPSGSPETQYF
TRBV7-9	TRBJ2-1	CASSLNAGGDEQFF
TRBV27	TRBJ1-5	CASSLTGVGQPQHF
TRBV7-9	TRBJ2-5	CASRLLAGGSETQYF
TRBV14	TRBJ1-1	CASSQEFGQKNTEAFF
TRBV30	TRBJ2-5	CAWSPGETQYF
TRBV28	TRBJ2-2	CASSRDRENTGELFF
TRBV4-1	TRBJ2-1	CASSQDPSGSFYNEQFF
TRBV27	TRBJ2-1	CASSILAGVGNEQFF
TRBV28	TRBJ1-1	CASSSGGLTEAFF
TRBV6-1	TRBJ1-2	CASSLGQGEVHGYTF
TRBV7-9	TRBJ2-6	CASSPSGSGANVLTF
TRBV28	TRBJ2-7	CASSLPGTGGYEQYF
TRBV5-1	TRBJ1-1	CASSLVPNTEAFF
TRBV5-5	TRBJ2-1	CASSLAARGDEQFF
TRBV7-9	TRBJ1-2	CASSPSEANYGYTF
TRBV18	TRBJ1-2	CASSPSGTGVYGYTF
TRBV19	TRBJ1-1	CASSLDREGEAFF
TRBV20-1	TRBJ2-4	CSARDSMTRYF
TRBV9	TRBJ1-4	CASSATGDNEKLFF
TRBV4-2	TRBJ1-2	CASSQRQGAPNYGYTF
TRBV4-3	TRBJ2-1	CASSQDGSVYNEQFF
TRBV7-3	TRBJ2-2	CASSQGLAGTTGELFF
TRBV27	TRBJ2-2	CASATSGSRNTGELFF
TRBV6-5	TRBJ2-3	CASSYRLAGEDTQYF
TRBV9	TRBJ1-1	CASSLDRDTEAFF
TRBV2	TRBJ2-5	CATRLAGAETQYF
TRBV15	TRBJ2-7	CATSRDAGTSGYEQYF
TRBV30	TRBJ2-7	CAWSAGYEQYF
TRBV7-2	TRBJ1-2	CASRLTGGGGYTF
TRBV7-2	TRBJ1-4	CASSLAGQRDEKLFF
TRBV6-5	TRBJ2-7	CASSGDFRGYEQYF
TRBV11-2	TRBJ2-1	CASSPGLALLDEQFF
TRBV11-2	TRBJ2-7	CASSARGGTYEQYF
TRBV6-5	TRBJ2-7	CASSLGLTGNTYEQYF
TRBV18	TRBJ1-3	CASSPLSGDAGNTIYF
TRBV2	TRBJ1-3	CASSEWTSGNTIYF
TRBV6-5	TRBJ1-2	CASSYSRAGVRGYTF
TRBV5-1	TRBJ2-3	CASSWGAGTSGRDTDTQYF